The 18 T cell receptor beta chains below all came from one sample that was sequenced in a study of read filtering for tumor transcriptome and immune sequencing. The library was built from around 400 ng RNA with molecular barcoded adaptors for alpha/delta and beta/gamma chains. TCRdb ran MiXCR on the reads and lists one entry per CDR3 protein. The sample has about 90,000 distinct CDR3 sequences; more than 9% are singletons. What was sequenced was a population of CD138-negative cells sorted from bone marrow. These receptors all come from a donor aged 40 or older with multiple myeloma.

The sample holds many counts of this clonotype. The chain uses TRBV5-1 and TRBJ2-7; 8 bases align to TRBD1. The CDR3 loop spans 15 amino acids. The V gene end was trimmed by 4 bases and the J gene end by 4 bases; junction bases not matched to a gene: 10. Germline lookup yields CDR1 SGHRS and CDR2 YFSETQ. In DNA, the CDR3 is TGCGCCAGCAGCGCAGGACAGGGAAATTTGTACGAGCAGTACTTC. It translates to CASSAGQGNLYEQYF.

This clonotype appeared many times. The CDR3 sequence is CSARRQAGGTDTQYF. The CDR3 bases are TGCAGTGCTAGGCGACAGGCAGGGGGCACAGATACGCAGTATTTT. The chain recombines TRBV20-1 with TRBJ2-3; perhaps TRBD1 as D (6 bases). The CDR3 sequence is 15 residues long. Germline CDR1 DFQATT, CDR2 SNEGSKA (reference sequence). V lost 3 bases and J 1 base, leaving 14 bases between the germline ends.

A word on this clonotype: A much larger clone lies one base from this, so it may be a read error. This chain joins TRBV7-2 and TRBJ2-5; perhaps TRBD2 as D (5 bases). Between the trimmed V and J ends, which lost 5 bases and 5 bases, there was a span of 18 bases. CDR3 length: 15 amino acids. The germline CDR1 and CDR2 sequences are SGHTA and FQGNSA. The CDR3 loop reads CASSQSSTGGETQYF. CDR3 in DNA: TGTGCCAGCAGCCAATCTAGTACTGGAGGTGAGACCCAGTACTTC.

The chain uses TRBV5-6 and TRBJ2-6, with D possibly TRBD1 on 5 matching bases. Germline CDR1 is SGHDT and CDR2 is YYEEEE. The CDR3 runs to 15 residues. V was clipped by 3 bases and J by 3 bases, with 10 bases between them. The CDR3 DNA is TGTGCCAGCAGCTCCAGGGTTAGTGGGGCCAACGTCCTGACTTTC. Its protein product is CASSSRVSGANVLTF.

This clonotype showed up many times. This chain connects TRBV12-3 or TRBV12-4 to TRBJ2-4; D is uncertain. V was trimmed by 6 bases and J by 0 bases, leaving 9 bases between them. The CDR3 spans 14 residues. CDR3 sequence (DNA): TGTGCCAGCAGCCCGCTTCTAGCCAAAAACATTCAGTACTTC. It is translated as CASSPLLAKNIQYF.

This clonotype was counted ten times or more. The chain links TRBV25-1 to TRBJ2-5, with 7 bases aligning to TRBD2. CDR1 is MGHDK, CDR2 SYGVNS, per germline. V shed 4 bases and J 4 bases; nucleotides not matched to a gene: 6. The CDR3 consists of 14 residues. The CDR3 nucleotides are TGTGCCAGCAGTGGGGGGGGTCTTGGAGAGACCCAGTACTTC. This translates into CASSGGGLGETQYF.

This clonotype was detected ten times or more. The chain joins TRBV6-1 to TRBJ1-2; D remains unclear. Germline CDR1 and CDR2: MNHNS and SASEGT. The germline V and J ends were trimmed by 8 bases and 2 bases, with 12 bases remaining between them. The CDR3 covers 13 residues. This CDR3 reads CASSGPMNYGYTF. The CDR3 coding sequence is TGTGCCAGCTCTGGACCGATGAACTATGGCTACACCTTC.

The CDR3 protein is CASSAAHRTEGYEQYF. For the CDR3, the DNA is TGTGCCAGTAGTGCAGCGCACCGGACAGAGGGCTACGAGCAGTACTTC. This chain links TRBV19 with TRBJ2-7; a weak D match, TRBD1 (6 bases). Germline CDR1 LNHDA, CDR2 SQIVND (reference sequence). Trimming took 5 bases from V and 3 from J, leaving 20 bases between them. The length of the CDR3 is 16 residues.

At least ten counts were recorded for this clonotype. The genes are TRBV7-9 and TRBJ2-1; D unresolved. Trimming removed 1 base at V and 6 bases at J, with 4 bases between. CDR3 size: 12 residues. Germline V CDR1 and CDR2: SEHNR, FQNEAQ (reference sequence). Here the CDR3 DNA reads TGTGCCAGCAGCTTAGATGCCAATGAGCAGTTCTTC. Its translation is CASSLDANEQFF.

This clonotype was seen ten or more times. CDR3 coding DNA: TGTGCCAGCAGGCTACAATTAGGCACTGAAGCTTTCTTT. Its protein is CASRLQLGTEAFF. The chain combines TRBV6-4 with TRBJ1-1, with D uncertain. Germline CDR1 MRHNA, CDR2 SNTAGT. The CDR3 is 13 residues long. The V end lost 6 bases, the J end lost 4 bases, and 12 bases lay between the germline ends.

As for this clonotype: No conserved phenylalanine or tryptophan ends this CDR3, so it is likely a read error. This chain connects TRBV3-1 to TRBJ2-3; TRBD1 matches at 8 bases. The V segment lost 4 bases and the J segment 2 bases; nucleotides outside the gene matches: 8. CDR3 size: 16 residues. Germline CDR1 and CDR2: LGHDT and YNNKEL (reference sequence). This chain's CDR3 is CASSPTGTGITDTQYL. CDR3 sequence (DNA): TGTGCCAGCAGCCCTACCGGGACAGGAATCACAGATACGCAGTATCTT.

This clonotype was detected a few times. Given a much more abundant clone one base away, this may be a read error. The V and J genes are TRBV5-1 and TRBJ2-7; 11 bases fit TRBD2. V trimming: 1 base; J trimming: 5 bases; junction bases outside the gene matches: 5. Germline V gene sequence: CDR1 SGHRS, CDR2 YFSETQ. The CDR3 covers 15 residues. CDR3 loop: CASSLSTSGSDEQYF. CDR3 DNA sequence: TGCGCCAGCAGCTTGTCAACTAGCGGGAGCGACGAGCAGTACTTC.

This clonotype occurred many times. The J gene is TRBJ1-1, the V gene TRBV7-3; D unresolved. V lost 0 bases to trimming and J lost 1 base, with 3 bases between them. CDR1 and CDR2 (germline): SGHTA, FQGTGA. The CDR3 covers 13 residues. Written as DNA, the CDR3 is TGTGCCAGCAGCTTAACTCCGAACACTGAAGCTTTCTTT. Protein: CASSLTPNTEAFF.

This clonotype was observed at least ten times. The J gene is TRBJ2-1, the V gene TRBV5-1; 11 positions match TRBD1. Germline values: CDR1 SGHRS, CDR2 YFSETQ. The CDR3 has 18 amino acids. The trim removed 6 bases at V and 11 bases at J, leaving 22 bases unmatched. CDR3 amino acids: CASNGGTGGLVGVPQQFF. In nucleotides, the CDR3 is TGCGCCAGCAACGGCGGGACAGGGGGTTTGGTTGGGGTTCCCCAGCAGTTCTTC.

This clonotype showed up many times. This sequence joins TRBV7-8 and TRBJ2-2; no firm D call. V gave up 2 bases and J gave up 4 bases, with 8 bases separating them. CDR1 and CDR2 (germline): SGHVS, FQNEAQ. This CDR3 spans 14 amino acids. The CDR3 region has the DNA TGTGCCAGCAGCTTATCCCGAGCCACCGGGGAGCTGTTTTTT. It encodes CASSLSRATGELFF.

The rearrangement joins TRBV7-2 to TRBJ1-6; D might be TRBD1 (6 bases). The V end was cut by 5 bases, the J end by 9 bases, with 20 bases between. The CDR3 is 16 residues long. Germline values: CDR1 SGHTA, CDR2 FQGNSA. In nucleotides, the CDR3 is TGTGCCAGCAGCCGAAACGCCGGGGGCGTTGTTTCACCCCTCCACTTT. The encoded protein is CASSRNAGGVVSPLHF.

This clonotype was recorded many times. This may be a read error, as it is one base from a much larger clone. V usage is TRBV5-1 and J usage is TRBJ2-1, with 7 positions matching TRBD1. Germline V CDR1 and CDR2: SGHRS, YFSETQ. The CDR3 covers 14 residues. The CDR3 loop reads CASSLGDRYNGQFF. CDR3 nucleotides: TGCGCCAGCAGCTTGGGGGACAGATACAATGGGCAGTTCTTC.

Comments on this clonotype: With only one base between it and a far larger clone, this is likely a read error. The chain links TRBV11-3 to TRBJ2-1; D is unresolved. The germline V and J ends were trimmed by 4 bases and 0 bases, with 19 bases remaining between them. The germline V gene encodes CDR1 SGHNT and CDR2 YENEEA. The CDR3 extends over 18 amino acids. The CDR3 reads CASSSVGVGMSSYNEQFF. CDR3 nucleotide sequence: TGTGCCAGCAGCTCAGTCGGAGTGGGGATGAGCTCCTACAATGAGCAGTTCTTC.